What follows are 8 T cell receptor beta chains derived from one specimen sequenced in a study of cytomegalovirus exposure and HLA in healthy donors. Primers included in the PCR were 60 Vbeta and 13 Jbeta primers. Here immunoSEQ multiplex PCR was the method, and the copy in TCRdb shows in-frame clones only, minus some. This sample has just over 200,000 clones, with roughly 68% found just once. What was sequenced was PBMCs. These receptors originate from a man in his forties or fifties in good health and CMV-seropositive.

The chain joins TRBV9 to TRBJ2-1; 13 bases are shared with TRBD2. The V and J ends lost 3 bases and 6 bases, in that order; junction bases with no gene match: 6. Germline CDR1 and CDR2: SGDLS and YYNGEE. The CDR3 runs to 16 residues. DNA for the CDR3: TGTGCCAGCAGCGCTACTAGCGGGGGGGCTTTCAATGAGCAGTTCTTC. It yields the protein CASSATSGGAFNEQFF.

The CDR3 loop reads CASSPGTSGGVYTGELFF. CDR3 coding DNA: TGTGCCAGCAGCCCAGGGACTAGCGGGGGGGTATATACCGGGGAGCTGTTTTTT. The chain joins TRBV7-8 to TRBJ2-2; 16 bases are a match to TRBD2. This CDR3 is 18 amino acids long. CDR1 is SGHVS and CDR2 is FQNEAQ in the germline V gene. Losses at the gene ends were 5 bases for V and 5 bases for J; bases not matched to a gene: 8.

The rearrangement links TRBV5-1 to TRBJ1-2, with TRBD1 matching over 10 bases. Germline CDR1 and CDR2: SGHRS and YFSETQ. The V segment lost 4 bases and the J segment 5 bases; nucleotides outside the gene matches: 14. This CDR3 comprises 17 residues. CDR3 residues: CASSLTNLTGGGYGYTF. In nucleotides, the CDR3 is TGCGCCAGCAGCCTTACCAACTTGACAGGGGGCGGTTATGGCTACACCTTC.

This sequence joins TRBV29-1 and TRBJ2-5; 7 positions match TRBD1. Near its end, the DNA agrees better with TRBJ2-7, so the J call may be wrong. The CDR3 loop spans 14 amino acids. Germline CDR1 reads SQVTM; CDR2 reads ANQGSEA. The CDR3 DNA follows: TGCAGCGCGGCCAATAGACAGGGACCCTACGAGCAGTACTTC. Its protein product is CSAANRQGPYEQYF.

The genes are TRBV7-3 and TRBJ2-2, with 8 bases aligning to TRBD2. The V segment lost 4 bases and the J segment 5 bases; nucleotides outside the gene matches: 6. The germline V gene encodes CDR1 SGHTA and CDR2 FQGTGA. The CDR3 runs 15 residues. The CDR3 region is CASSSAGGLTGELFF. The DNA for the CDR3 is TGTGCCAGCAGCTCCGCGGGGGGCCTAACCGGGGAGCTGTTTTTT.

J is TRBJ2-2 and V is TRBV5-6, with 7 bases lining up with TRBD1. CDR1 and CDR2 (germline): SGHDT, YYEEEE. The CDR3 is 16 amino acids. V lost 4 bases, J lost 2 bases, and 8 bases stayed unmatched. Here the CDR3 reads CASSLPGQINTGELFF. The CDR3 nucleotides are TGTGCCAGCAGCCTACCGGGACAGATAAACACCGGGGAGCTGTTTTTT.

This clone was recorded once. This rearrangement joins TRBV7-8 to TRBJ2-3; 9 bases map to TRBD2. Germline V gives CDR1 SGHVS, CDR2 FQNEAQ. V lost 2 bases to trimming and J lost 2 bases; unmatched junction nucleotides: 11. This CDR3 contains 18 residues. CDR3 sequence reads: CASSLLAGSEYNTDTQYF. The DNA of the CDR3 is TGTGCCAGCAGCTTACTAGCGGGGTCAGAATACAACACAGATACGCAGTATTTT. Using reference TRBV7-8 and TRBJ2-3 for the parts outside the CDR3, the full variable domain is GAGVSQSPRYKVAKRGQDVALRCDPISGHVSLFWYQQALGQGPEFLTYFQNEAQLDKSGLPSDRFFAERPEGSVSTLKIQRTQQEDSAVYLCASSLLAGSEYNTDTQYFGPGTRLTVL.

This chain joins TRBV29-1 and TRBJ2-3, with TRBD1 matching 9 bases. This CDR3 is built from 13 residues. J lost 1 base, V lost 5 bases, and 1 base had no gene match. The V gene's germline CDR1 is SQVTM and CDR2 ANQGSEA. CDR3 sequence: CSVRTGGTDTQYF. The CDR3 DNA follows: TGCAGCGTTAGGACAGGGGGCACAGATACGCAGTATTTT.